The source of this TCR beta chain is a study of resident and recirculating memory T cells in vitiligo. About the study: Samples were epidermis from two lesional and two nonlesional sites, plus PBMCs. Overall study findings and caveats: No unique dominant TCR clone was found in vitiligo lesions. TCR sequences were not conserved across biopsy sites or patients.

Assay used: immunoSEQ multiplex PCR; TCRdb lists only in-frame clones, some missing. The table has fewer than 85,000 clones, about 90% seen once; the top ten hold more than 4.5%. This CDR3 spans 15 amino acids. The germline V gene encodes CDR1 LGHNA and CDR2 YNFKEQ. V lost 4 bases to trimming and J lost 2 bases; unmatched junction nucleotides: 8. Concerning this clone itself: Its antigen remains unidentified.

The sequence was obtained from a male donor with vitiligo. The sequenced sample was blood. The chain is built from TRBV4-2 and TRBJ2-7; 7 bases match TRBD2. CDR3 region: CASSPFLGGAYEQYF. Written as DNA, the CDR3 is TGTGCCAGCAGCCCCTTTCTGGGAGGGGCCTACGAGCAGTACTTC.